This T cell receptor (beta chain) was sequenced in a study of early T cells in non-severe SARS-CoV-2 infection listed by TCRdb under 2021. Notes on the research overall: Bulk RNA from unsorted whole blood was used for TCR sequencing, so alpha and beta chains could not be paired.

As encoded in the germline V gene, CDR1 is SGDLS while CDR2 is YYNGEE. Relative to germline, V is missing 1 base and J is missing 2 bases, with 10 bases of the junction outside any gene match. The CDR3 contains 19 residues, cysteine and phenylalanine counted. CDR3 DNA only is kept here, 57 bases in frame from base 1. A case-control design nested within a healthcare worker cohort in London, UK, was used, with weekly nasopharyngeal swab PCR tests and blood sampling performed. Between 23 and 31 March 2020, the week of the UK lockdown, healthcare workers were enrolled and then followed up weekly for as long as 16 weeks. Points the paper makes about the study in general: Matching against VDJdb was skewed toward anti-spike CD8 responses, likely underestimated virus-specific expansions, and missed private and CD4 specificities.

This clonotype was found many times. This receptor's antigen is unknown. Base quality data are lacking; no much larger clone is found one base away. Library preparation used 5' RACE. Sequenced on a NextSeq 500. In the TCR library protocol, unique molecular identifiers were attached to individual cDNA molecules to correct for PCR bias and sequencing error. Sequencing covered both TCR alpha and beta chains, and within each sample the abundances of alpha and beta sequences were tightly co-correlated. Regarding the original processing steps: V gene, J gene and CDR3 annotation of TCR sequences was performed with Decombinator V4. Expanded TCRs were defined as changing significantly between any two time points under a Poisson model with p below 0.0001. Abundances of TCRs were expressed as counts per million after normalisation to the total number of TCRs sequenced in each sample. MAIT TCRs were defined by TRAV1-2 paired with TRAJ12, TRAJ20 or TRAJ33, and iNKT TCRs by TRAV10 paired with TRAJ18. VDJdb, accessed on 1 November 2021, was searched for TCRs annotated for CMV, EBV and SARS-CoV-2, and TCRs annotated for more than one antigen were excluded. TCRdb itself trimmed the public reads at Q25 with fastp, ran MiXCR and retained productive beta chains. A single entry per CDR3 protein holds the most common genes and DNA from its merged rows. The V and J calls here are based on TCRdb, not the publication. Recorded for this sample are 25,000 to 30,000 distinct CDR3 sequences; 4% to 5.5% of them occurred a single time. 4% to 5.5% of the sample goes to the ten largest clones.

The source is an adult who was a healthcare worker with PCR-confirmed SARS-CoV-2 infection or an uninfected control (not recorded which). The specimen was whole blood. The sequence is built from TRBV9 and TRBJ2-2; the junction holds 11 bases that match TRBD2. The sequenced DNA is TGTGCCAGCAGCGTACGGACTAGCGGGCCCCTACTTAACACCGGGGAGCTGTTTTTT. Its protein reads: CASSVRTSGPLLNTGELFF.